A single sample gave rise to the 20 T cell receptor beta chains below, sequenced in a study of T cells after yellow fever vaccination. TCRdb processed the 5' RACE reads anew with MiXCR; each CDR3 protein has one entry. The table shows roughly 49,000 distinct CDR3 sequences, with approximately 7% occurring only once. Sequencing used CD8+ T cells sorted from PBMCs, obtained roughly 15 days after the first yellow fever vaccination. These receptors originate from a man aged 18-30 years who received the YFV17D yellow fever vaccine.

The chain has TRBV4-3 and TRBJ2-3; D might be TRBD1 (6 bases). The germline CDR1 and CDR2 sequences are LGHNA and YSLEER. The ends were cut back, 0 bases at V and 5 bases at J, with 12 bases in the middle. This CDR3 is 15 amino acids long. CDR3 sequence: CASSQDGRQVDTQYF. CDR3 in DNA: TGCGCCAGCAGCCAAGATGGGCGACAGGTAGATACGCAGTATTTT.

This clonotype was counted many times. The CDR3 DNA is TGCGCCAGCAGCTTGACTGATGTCAAATTCTCCTACAATGAGCAGTTCTTC. Amino acid sequence: CASSLTDVKFSYNEQFF. The gene calls are TRBV5-1 and TRBJ2-1; the D is unclear. The germline V gene has CDR1 SGHRS and CDR2 YFSETQ. The CDR3 is made up of 17 amino acids. The germline V and J ends were trimmed by 1 base and 0 bases, with 14 bases remaining between them.

The chain couples TRBV5-6 to TRBJ1-5; D gene ambiguous. The germline gives CDR1 SGHDT, CDR2 YYEEEE. V was pared by 0 bases and J by 9 bases, with 7 bases between. CDR3 length: 12 residues. The CDR3 DNA reads TGTGCCAGCAGCTTGGGTGCTGCGCCCCAGCATTTT. Its translation: CASSLGAAPQHF.

This clonotype was observed many times. The rearrangement joins TRBV6-1 to TRBJ1-2; a weak D match, TRBD1 (5 bases). Trimming removed 1 base from V and 2 bases from J, with 5 bases in between. The CDR3 has 13 residues. CDR1 is MNHNS and CDR2 is SASEGT in the germline V gene. CDR3 DNA sequence: TGTGCCAGCAGTGAAGACAGGAACTATGGCTACACCTTC. Residues: CASSEDRNYGYTF.

The V and J genes are TRBV12-3 or TRBV12-4 and TRBJ2-2; TRBD2 aligns across 14 bases. The length of the CDR3 is 19 residues. Unmatched junction bases numbered 9, after V lost 6 bases and J lost 0 bases. The CDR3 DNA sequence: TGTGCCAGCAGCCCCGGGACTAGCGGGGGACACGCGAACACCGGGGAGCTGTTTTTT. It encodes CASSPGTSGGHANTGELFF.

On this clonotype itself: A much more abundant neighbour one base away suggests this may be a read error. This chain uses TRBV15 with TRBJ2-5; D unclear. CDR1 is LNHNV and CDR2 is YYDKDF in the germline V gene (reference sequence). Trimming stripped 1 base from V and 4 bases from J, with 16 bases between. The length of the CDR3 is 16 residues. The CDR3 sequence is CATSRGAMELGETQYF. The CDR3 coding sequence is TGTGCCACCAGCAGAGGAGCTATGGAATTAGGAGAGACCCAGTACTTC.

This clonotype showed up just a few times. The J gene is TRBJ1-5, the V gene TRBV7-9; the match to TRBD1 covers 8 bases. J gave up 7 bases and V 4 bases, and 6 bases lay outside the gene matches. The length of the CDR3 is 14 residues. Germline V gives CDR1 SEHNR, CDR2 FQNEAQ (reference sequence). CDR3 loop: CASSSDRGVQPQHF. CDR3 sequence (DNA): TGTGCCAGCAGCTCCGACAGGGGCGTCCAGCCCCAGCATTTT.

This clonotype came up many times. The rearrangement links TRBV5-1 to TRBJ2-7; D unclear. The V end was cut by 0 bases, the J end by 6 bases, with 10 bases between. CDR1 SGHRS and CDR2 YFSETQ come from the germline V gene. This CDR3 has 13 amino acids. CDR3 in amino acids: CASSLVSPGEQYF. The CDR3 DNA reads as TGCGCCAGCAGCTTGGTCAGCCCTGGCGAGCAGTACTTC. The variable domain in full, completed from reference TRBV5-1 and TRBJ2-7, reads KAGVTQTPRYLIKTRGQQVTLSCSPISGHRSVSWYQQTPGQGLQFLFEYFSETQRNKGNFPGRFSGRQFSNSRSEMNVSTLELGDSALYLCASSLVSPGEQYFGPGTRLTVT.

V and J are TRBV20-1 and TRBJ2-3, with 15 bases aligning to TRBD2. This CDR3 has 19 residues. Losses at the gene ends were 2 bases for V and 0 bases for J; bases not matched to a gene: 9. The V gene's germline CDR1 is DFQATT and CDR2 SNEGSKA (reference sequence). The chain's CDR3 is CSARLGTSGGIWSTDTQYF. In nucleotides, the CDR3 is TGCAGTGCTAGACTTGGGACTAGCGGGGGGATCTGGAGCACAGATACGCAGTATTTT.

This clonotype has more than one count but fewer than ten. The J gene is TRBJ1-5, the V gene TRBV6-1; 7 bases match TRBD1. CDR3 length: 14 amino acids. V was pared by 6 bases and J by 4 bases, with 6 bases of the junction left unmatched. The germline CDR1 and CDR2 sequences are MNHNS and SASEGT. The CDR3 DNA reads TGTGCCAGCAGACGACAGGGCAATAATCAGCCCCAGCATTTT. It is translated as CASRRQGNNQPQHF.

This clonotype was counted at least ten times. The chain employs TRBV12-3 or TRBV12-4 and TRBJ1-5, with 9 bases matching TRBD1. The CDR3 is 15 amino acids. V was pared by 6 bases and J by 2 bases, with 5 bases of the junction left unmatched. CDR3 loop: CASSRTGGGNQPQHF. CDR3 nucleotides: TGTGCCAGCAGCCGTACAGGGGGCGGCAATCAGCCCCAGCATTTT.

Many counts were recorded for this clonotype. This rearrangement joins TRBV27 to TRBJ2-1; TRBD2 agrees at 8 bases. The junction had 13 bases not matched to a gene; V was cut back by 8 bases and J by 7 bases. The germline V gene has CDR1 MNHEY and CDR2 SMNVEV (reference sequence). This CDR3 spans 15 amino acids. DNA of the CDR3: TGTGCCAGCTCGGCCCTGGCGGGGGGTGGTAATGAGCAGTTCTTC. Amino acid sequence: CASSALAGGGNEQFF.

This clonotype has at least ten counts. No conserved phenylalanine or tryptophan ends this CDR3, so it is likely a read error. It is unclear where the CDR3 begins or ends on the DNA, so no DNA is shown, and the CDR3 is as TCRdb lists it. The CDR3 sequence: CATSRDGWTGSGQLL. V usage is TRBV15 and J usage is TRBJ2-7; TRBD1 was called by the table and not checked on the DNA. CDR1 LNHNV and CDR2 YYDKDF come from the germline V gene (reference sequence). The CDR3 extends over 15 residues, inclusive of both ends.

This clonotype was found many times. The chain carries TRBV5-1 and TRBJ2-3; D unresolved. The CDR3 contains 13 residues. Per germline, CDR1 SGHRS and CDR2 YFSETQ. V shed 5 bases and J shed 2 bases, with 9 bases lying between them. CDR3 sequence (DNA): TGCGCCAGCAGTGCGTGGGCCACAGATACGCAGTATTTT. Its protein is CASSAWATDTQYF.

The table lists this clonotype with a few counts. V is TRBV5-1 and J is TRBJ1-4, with no clear D. The length of the CDR3 is 15 residues. The ends were cut back, 4 bases at V and 2 bases at J, with 12 bases in the middle. Looked up from germline, CDR1 is SGHRS and CDR2 is YFSETQ. CDR3 DNA sequence: TGCGCCAGCAGCCTGGGGTTCCGGACTAATGAAAAACTGTTTTTT. This codes for CASSLGFRTNEKLFF.

This clonotype was observed at least ten times. J is TRBJ2-1 and V is TRBV6-5; the D gene could be TRBD1 or TRBD2 (6 bases each). The V gene's germline CDR1 is MNHEY and CDR2 SVGAGI. The V end was cut by 0 bases, the J end by 6 bases, with 9 bases between. This CDR3 has 14 amino acids. CDR3 coding DNA: TGTGCCAGCAGTTACTCGGGGGGCCCCAATGAGCAGTTCTTC. Protein sequence: CASSYSGGPNEQFF.

This clonotype was counted at least ten times. The chain has TRBV5-1 and TRBJ2-5, with a tentative D call TRBD1 (6 bases). V shed 1 base and J shed 5 bases, with 12 bases lying between them. The germline V gene has CDR1 SGHRS and CDR2 YFSETQ. The CDR3 has 14 amino acids. CDR3 in amino acids: CASSLLGAGETQYF. The CDR3 coding sequence is TGCGCCAGCAGCTTGTTGGGGGCCGGGGAGACCCAGTACTTC.

This sequence joins TRBV5-1 and TRBJ2-7; a possible D gene is TRBD1 (5 bases). This CDR3 has 14 residues. Trimming shortened V by 3 bases and J by 5 bases, and 15 bases separated the two germline ends. Germline assignment: CDR1 SGHRS and CDR2 YFSETQ. The CDR3 region is CASSSGQGGNEQYF. CDR3 nucleotides: TGCGCCAGCAGCTCGGGCCAGGGTGGAAACGAGCAGTACTTC.

There are many counts of this clonotype. The chain combines TRBV4-3 with TRBJ2-1; TRBD1 might be the D (6 bases). Trimming took off 0 bases at V and 10 bases at J, with 13 bases between the two ends. The CDR3 spans 14 residues. Germline CDR1 LGHNA, CDR2 YSLEER. The CDR3 is CASSQEGPGVEQFF. Here the CDR3 DNA reads TGCGCCAGCAGCCAAGAGGGACCAGGGGTGGAGCAGTTCTTC.

This clonotype was seen many times. The V call is TRBV4-3, the J call TRBJ1-2; D is perhaps TRBD1 (5 bases). CDR1 and CDR2 (germline): LGHNA, YSLEER. The CDR3 consists of 16 residues. The V gene lost 1 base and the J gene lost 4 bases, with 16 bases spanning the gap. This chain's CDR3 is CASSQVEGAGTYGYTF. The CDR3 DNA reads as TGCGCCAGCAGCCAAGTGGAAGGGGCAGGGACCTATGGCTACACCTTC.